The TCR beta chain under discussion was sequenced for a study of T cell repertoires in cytomegalovirus infection. Study-wide context: Well-studied HLA-B-restricted CMV epitopes were used in the study alongside recently identified HLA-C-restricted ones. Points from the study as a whole: Dominating the ex vivo response were HLA-C-restricted CMV-specific TCR beta clonotypes. Of the TCR beta families, the public ones yielded a cumulative frequency that identified carriers of CMV plus the relevant HLA.

The CDR3 contains 15 residues. Germline V gene data show CDR1 as LNHNV and CDR2 as YYDKDF (reference sequence). V lost 0 bases to trimming and J lost 3 bases, with 8 bases between them. This clonotype was found a few times. Its antigen remains unknown. TCRdb analysed the reads with MiXCR anew, one entry per CDR3 protein. The profile shows approximately 390,000 distinct CDR3 sequences, around a third of them singletons. The TCR originated in a human donor in good health (CMV status not recorded). Some clones in this sample may be carry-over from other donors' samples. J is TRBJ2-2 and V is TRBV15; D unresolved. The sequences come from cultured PBMCs, collected from culture after CMV antigen stimulation. The CDR3 loop reads CATSRDMADTGELFF. The CDR3 coding sequence is TGTGCCACCAGCAGAGATATGGCGGACACCGGGGAGCTGTTTTTT.